This TCR beta chain stems from a study of T cells after yellow fever vaccination. Whole-study context: Each low-cell-number fraction was prepared by means of SMART-Seq v4 Ultra Low Input. General study findings and limits: Primary-vaccination clones mostly resurfaced post-booster (96% CD4, roughly 90% CD8).

TCRdb re-derived calls from the 5' RACE reads in MiXCR, one entry per CDR3 protein. This sample yields a few hundred thousand distinct CDR3 sequences, of which about 15% are seen a single time; approximately 15% belongs to the top ten. Regarding this clonotype: Its antigen is undetermined.

Trimming stripped 5 bases from V and 6 bases from J, with 17 bases between. The germline CDR1 and CDR2 sequences are SQVTM and ANQGSEA. The CDR3 contains 13 residues. The sequencing here drew on PBMCs, taken about 5 days after the first yellow fever vaccination. This rearrangement joins TRBV29-1 to TRBJ2-7; D call uncertain. The sequence derives from a man aged 18 to 29 who received the YFV17D yellow fever vaccine. The CDR3 coding sequence is TGCAGCGTTTTAGTAGGGCATCGTGGCGAGCAGTACGTC. Translation gives CSVLVGHRGEQYV.